This TCR beta chain originates from a study of Graves' ophthalmopathy and Graves' hyperthyroidism (dated by TCRdb to the late 2010s). In the study overall: Peripheral blood samples were taken at the time of initial diagnosis, before any treatment was given. To tell Graves' ophthalmopathy apart from Graves' hyperthyroidism, and to predict which patients would progress to ophthalmopathy, the study relied on TCR beta repertoire signatures. In total, approximately 140 blood samples were TCR-sequenced: around 42 ophthalmopathy, 75 hyperthyroidism and about 17 hyperthyroidism-to-ophthalmopathy patients. A discovery set of about a hundred patients (around 40 ophthalmopathy, 57 stable hyperthyroidism) was enrolled to explore V-J signatures distinguishing ophthalmopathy from hyperthyroidism. An independent validation cohort was composed of approximately 19 hyperthyroidism patients and approximately 15 patients who later progressed from hyperthyroidism to ophthalmopathy. In over 5 hyperthyroidism patients, the T-cell repertoire of thyroid tissue was compared with the T-cell repertoire of blood. Following sampling, methimazole starting at 30 mg daily was administered to hyperthyroidism patients, and high-dose intravenous methylprednisolone was administered to ophthalmopathy patients.

Ophthalmopathy patients were characterized by moderately to severely active disease, a Clinical Activity Score of at least 3, a NOSPECS grade of at least 4, and a disease duration under 3 months. Patients were excluded if they had other autoimmune diseases, uncontrolled infections, pregnancy or lactation. Diagnosis was based on clinical symptoms, serum thyroxine, TRAb, thyroid ultrasound and orbital computed tomography. Ficoll-Paque density gradient centrifugation was used to isolate PBMCs from around 10 ml of fresh peripheral blood. Total RNA was extracted using Trizol reagent, and RNA quality was checked on an Agilent 2100 Bioanalyzer. From the cysteine through the phenylalanine, the CDR3 covers 13 amino acids. Here the CDR3 DNA is all that survives: 39 bases in frame from base 1. Looking up the germline V gene yields CDR1 SNHLY and CDR2 FYNNEI. V is reduced by 6 bases and J by 5 bases, leaving a spacing of 13 bases between them.

This clonotype appeared a few times. Its antigen specificity is not known. No much larger clone is present one base from it, and per-base qualities are unavailable. General study outcomes and caveats: No statistical method was used to predetermine the sample size, and group allocation was not hidden from the investigators. In cross-validation, the 13-signature model distinguished ophthalmopathy from stable hyperthyroidism with about 90% sensitivity and around 83% specificity, while in the test set the corresponding values were 80% and 75%. Most of the expanded thyroid clonotypes with a frequency above 0.001 were also detected in blood, and it was suggested that the thyroid immune response may be reflected by blood repertoires. In validation, the model predicted ophthalmopathy progression with more than 70% sensitivity and approximately 75% specificity; 12 predicted patients were CT-confirmed with GO in a median of approximately 6.5 months.

For repertoire sequencing, the TCR beta CDR3 regions were amplified from RNA transcripts. The first round of RT-PCR was done with HTBI primers and the Qiagen OneStep RT-PCR kit, and was followed by a second round of multiplex PCR, then size selection and purification. The libraries underwent paired-end sequencing with 100 bp reads on an Illumina HiSeq2000. For the original study's pipeline: SOAPnuke was used to process the reads, removing any read that contained adapters or uncalled bases, had a mean Phred below 15, or lacked an exact match to the constant primer or identifier. COPE v1.2.5 was used to merge the high-quality paired reads. Unique nucleotide sequences were defined as clonotypes and aligned to IMGT TRB V, D and J references using MiTCR v1.1. Only V-J combinations with frequency above 0.0001 were analysed, covering approximately 99% of repertoires. For each V-J combination, a TCR clonal expansion and chaos score was defined as F50 clonal expansion divided by the chaos observed in the TCRdist matrix. Welch's t-statistics and random forest were used to reduce features to 13 V-J combinations, which were fed into a naive Bayes classifier. Thyroid-blood repertoire similarity was quantified with the Morisita-Horn index. TCRdb reworked the public reads: Q25 trimming with fastp, MiXCR clone assembly, productive beta chains retained. Rows with one shared CDR3 protein collapse into an entry with the most common genes and DNA. Here the V and J calls rest on TCRdb's processing, not on the authors' analysis. Here the sample has 600,000 to 700,000 distinct CDR3 sequences; under 50% occur a single time. The ten top clones hold 2.5% to 3.5% of the sample.

This receptor was obtained from an adult man with Graves' ophthalmopathy. The rearrangement combines TRBV2 with TRBJ2-5, with TRBD2 tentatively as D gene (6 bases match). Material for sequencing was peripheral blood. The CDR3 protein: CASREGQFETQYF. The DNA reads as follows: TGTGCCAGCAGGGAGGGGCAATTCGAGACCCAGTACTTC.